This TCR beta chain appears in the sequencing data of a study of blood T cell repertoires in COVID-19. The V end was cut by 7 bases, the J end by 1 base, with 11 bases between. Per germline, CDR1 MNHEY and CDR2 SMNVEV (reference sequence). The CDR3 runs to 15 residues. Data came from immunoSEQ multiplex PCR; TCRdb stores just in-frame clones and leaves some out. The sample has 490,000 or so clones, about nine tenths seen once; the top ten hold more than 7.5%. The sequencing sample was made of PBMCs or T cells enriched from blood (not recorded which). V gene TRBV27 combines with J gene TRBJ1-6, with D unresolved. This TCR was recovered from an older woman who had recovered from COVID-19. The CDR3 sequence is CASTAVASYNSPLHF. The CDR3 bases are TGTGCCAGCACGGCGGTAGCGTCCTATAATTCACCCCTCCACTTT.